The source of this T cell receptor beta chain is a study of vaccination effects on CD4 cells after COVID-19. About the study: Of the BNT162b2 and mRNA-1273 vaccines, participants received two doses of one or the other.

Here immunoSEQ multiplex PCR was the method, and the copy in TCRdb shows in-frame clones only, minus some. The sample lists approximately 74,000 clones, 60% to 75% occurring once. Study-level results: Vaccine- and infection-induced clones showed marked clonal contraction late following vaccination. Researchers reported few convalescent patients and no early post-infection timepoints in the study.

Ahead of sequencing, the ViraFEST assay grew antigen-specific CD4+ T cells using viral peptide pools. CD4+ T cell isolation took place after 10 days of culture. Negative nucleocapsid antibody tests before and after vaccination confirmed no previous SARS-CoV-2 infection. A density of approximately 2 million PBMC per well was used; these cells were cultured with 10 IU/ml IL-2 and roughly 9.5 ug/ml peptides. V was trimmed by 5 bases and J by 0 bases, leaving 14 bases between them. The CDR3 is 16 residues long. Germline values: CDR1 SEHNR, CDR2 FQNEAQ (reference sequence). A word on this clone: Its antigen is as yet unknown.

Sequencing used CD4+ T cells from PBMCs cultured with HCoV-NL63 spike peptides, obtained before COVID-19 vaccination. The chain uses TRBV7-9 and TRBJ1-3; a weak D match, TRBD1 (6 bases). This TCR was recovered from a human donor who received a COVID-19 vaccine. The CDR3 reads CASSRGAGLSGNTIYF. In DNA, the CDR3 is TGTGCCAGCAGCCGGGGGGCAGGGCTCTCTGGAAACACCATATATTTT.